The 31 T cell receptor beta chains reported below all come from one sample, sequenced in a study of T cell repertoires in cytomegalovirus infection. TCRdb reprocessed the reads via MiXCR and lists one record per CDR3 protein. The profile shows about 360,000 distinct CDR3 sequences, around 18% of them singletons. Sequencing input: PBMCs. The receptors here all came from a human donor in good health (CMV status not recorded). Some clones in this sample may be carry-over from other donors' samples.

The chain employs TRBV7-6 and TRBJ1-3; D is ambiguous. The length of the CDR3 is 15 residues. Germline assignment: CDR1 SGHVS and CDR2 FNYEAQ. Trimming removed 5 bases at V and 5 bases at J, with 16 bases between. The CDR3 DNA reads TGTGCCAGCAGCCAACCCGGCCTACAGAGAAACACCATATATTTT. Protein sequence: CASSQPGLQRNTIYF.

This clonotype was detected only a few times. This chain links TRBV20-1 with TRBJ2-3; 9 nucleotides match TRBD2. The CDR3 spans 17 residues. Germline V CDR1 and CDR2: DFQATT, SNEGSKA (reference sequence). The trim removed 2 bases at V and 1 base at J, leaving 10 bases unmatched. CDR3 DNA sequence: TGCAGTGCTAGACTGGGTTCTAGCGGGATTCGCACAGATACGCAGTATTTT. Amino acids: CSARLGSSGIRTDTQYF.

With respect to this clonotype: With a much larger clone just one base away, this may be a read error. The J gene is TRBJ2-7, the V gene TRBV2; 7 bases are shared with TRBD2. Looked up from germline, CDR1 is SNHLY and CDR2 is FYNNEI. V shed 7 bases and J 9 bases; nucleotides not matched to a gene: 15. The CDR3 spans 14 residues. The CDR3 DNA follows: TGTGCCAGCATGGTGGGGCGGGCGGGAGCTAGGCAGTACGTC. It specifies CASMVGRAGARQYV.

This clonotype was detected many times. The genes are TRBV7-8 and TRBJ2-1; D gene uncertain. Germline-derived CDR1 and CDR2 are SGHVS and FQNEAQ. CDR3 size: 11 residues. V gave up 5 bases and J gave up 9 bases, with 8 bases separating them. The CDR3: CASSLWGEQFF. CDR3 DNA: TGTGCCAGCAGCCTCTGGGGTGAGCAGTTCTTC.

This clonotype was seen many times. The chain links TRBV12-3 or TRBV12-4 to TRBJ2-5; 9 bases match TRBD1. Unmatched junction bases numbered 6, after V lost 5 bases and J lost 5 bases. The CDR3 is made up of 14 amino acids. The DNA of the CDR3 is TGTGCCAGCAGTCACAGGGGGCGCGGGGAGACCCAGTACTTC. It translates to CASSHRGRGETQYF.

This rearrangement joins TRBV12-3 or TRBV12-4 to TRBJ2-1; D is uncertain. The CDR3 is made up of 14 amino acids. Between the trimmed V and J ends, which lost 0 bases and 5 bases, there was a span of 8 bases. The CDR3 DNA sequence: TGTGCCAGCAGTTTAGCTGTCTTTAACAATGAGCAGTTCTTC. It codes for CASSLAVFNNEQFF.

This clonotype was seen many times. V is TRBV7-8 and J is TRBJ1-6; D gene uncertain. CDR1 SGHVS and CDR2 FQNEAQ come from the germline V gene. V was clipped by 1 base and J by 10 bases, with 17 bases between them. This CDR3 region has 16 residues. The CDR3 protein is CASSLVREGGLSPLHF. The DNA for the CDR3 is TGTGCCAGCAGCTTAGTGAGAGAGGGAGGTTTGTCACCCCTCCACTTT.

This clonotype occurred many times. The V and J genes are TRBV20-1 and TRBJ2-7; no firm D call. The CDR3 covers 15 residues. V was shortened by 5 bases and J by 2 bases, with 19 bases between the two germline ends. Germline-derived CDR1 and CDR2 are DFQATT and SNEGSKA (reference sequence). CDR3 residues: CSAPPRVGSTYEQYF. CDR3 sequence (DNA): TGCAGTGCTCCCCCCCGGGTAGGGTCAACCTACGAGCAGTACTTC.

The chain joins TRBV6-1 to TRBJ1-2, with D perhaps matching TRBD1 (6 bases). V gave up 5 bases and J gave up 2 bases, with 9 bases separating them. Germline values: CDR1 MNHNS, CDR2 SASEGT. The CDR3 sequence is 13 residues long. CDR3 sequence reads: CASSRDTNYGYTF. CDR3 coding DNA: TGTGCCAGCAGTCGGGACACCAACTATGGCTACACCTTC.

This clonotype was recorded many times. The CDR3 sequence: CASSLVSGTHRFLVEQYF. For the CDR3, the DNA is TGTGCCAGCAGCTTAGTAAGTGGGACCCATCGGTTTTTAGTCGAGCAGTACTTC. The genes are TRBV7-2 and TRBJ2-7, with D perhaps TRBD1 or TRBD2 (5 bases each). There are 18 residues in the CDR3. V was trimmed by 1 base and J by 6 bases, leaving 25 bases between them. The germline gives CDR1 SGHTA, CDR2 FQGNSA.

This clonotype has only one observation. A read error may be the cause here, since a much bigger clone is one base away. The chain joins TRBV15 to TRBJ2-4; D might be TRBD2 (6 bases). Germline-derived CDR1 and CDR2 are LNHNV and YYDKDF (reference sequence). The CDR3 loop spans 17 amino acids. The V gene lost 5 bases and the J gene lost 8 bases, with 25 bases spanning the gap. This CDR3 is CATSGGAGTRGSDIQYF. Here the CDR3 DNA reads TGTGCCACCAGCGGAGGGGCCGGGACGAGAGGGAGTGACATTCAGTACTTC. The variable domain in full, completed from reference TRBV15 and TRBJ2-4, reads DAMVIQNPRYQVTQFGKPVTLSCSQTLNHNVMYWYQQKSSQAPKLLFHYYDKDFNNEADTPDNFQSRRPNTSFCFLDIRSPGLGDTAMYLCATSGGAGTRGSDIQYFGAGTRLSVL.

This clonotype was seen a handful of times. This chain connects TRBV7-2 to TRBJ1-2, with 7 bases lining up with TRBD1. Germline-derived CDR1 and CDR2 are SGHTA and FQGNSA. This CDR3 spans 14 amino acids. Unmatched junction bases numbered 9, after V lost 5 bases and J lost 6 bases. CDR3 sequence: CASSPRQGVDGYTF. Here the CDR3 DNA reads TGTGCCAGCAGCCCCCGACAGGGAGTGGATGGCTACACCTTC.

This clonotype was observed a handful of times. The chain employs TRBV4-1 and TRBJ1-5, with D possibly TRBD1 on 5 matching bases. Germline CDR1 MGHRA, CDR2 YSYEKL. CDR3 length: 16 amino acids. Trimming removed 1 base from V and 3 bases from J, with 13 bases in between. The CDR3 region is CASSQGLRGHNQPQHF. DNA of the CDR3: TGCGCCAGCAGCCAAGGGCTACGGGGCCACAATCAGCCCCAGCATTTT.

This chain links TRBV28 with TRBJ2-7, with D possibly called TRBD1 or TRBD2 (5 bases each). The CDR3 length is 14 residues. V lost 6 bases and J 2 bases, leaving 14 bases between the germline ends. Germline assignment: CDR1 MDHEN and CDR2 SYDVKM. The CDR3 region is CASSPPGATYEQYF. DNA of the CDR3: TGTGCCAGCAGCCCTCCCGGGGCGACCTACGAGCAGTACTTC.

The chain carries TRBV19 and TRBJ1-5; TRBD1 might be the D (5 bases). CDR1 is LNHDA and CDR2 is SQIVND in the germline V gene (reference sequence). The ends were cut back, 5 bases at V and 7 bases at J, with 12 bases in the middle. This CDR3 is built from 13 residues. CDR3 residues: CASSPSWGQPQHF. CDR3 sequence (DNA): TGTGCCAGTAGTCCTTCCTGGGGCCAGCCCCAGCATTTT.

The rearrangement links TRBV7-4 to TRBJ1-3, with D hard to call. Deletions cut 2 bases from V and 0 bases from J, with 14 bases between. Germline-derived CDR1 and CDR2 are SGHVT and SQSDAQ. This CDR3 has 17 residues. The CDR3 DNA follows: TGTGCCAGCAGCTTATGGAAAGGCTTCGACTCTGGAAACACCATATATTTT. Protein product: CASSLWKGFDSGNTIYF. The full variable domain, its missing parts supplied by reference TRBV7-4 and TRBJ1-3, is GAGVSQSPRYKVAKRGRDVALRCDSISGHVTLYWYRQTLGQGSEVLTYSQSDAQRDKSGRPSGRFSAERPERSVSTLKIQRTEQGDSAVYLCASSLWKGFDSGNTIYFGEGSWLTVV.

This clonotype turned up a few times. The CDR3 reads CASTTSRSGNTEAFF. The DNA for the CDR3 is TGTGCCAGCACCACCTCCCGGTCAGGGAACACTGAAGCTTTCTTT. This chain uses TRBV12-3 or TRBV12-4 with TRBJ1-1, with no clear D. With 7 bases removed from V and 1 base from J, the gap between germline ends came to 16 bases. The CDR3 runs to 15 residues.

The chain combines TRBV6-6 with TRBJ2-7; maybe TRBD2 (5 bases). Deletions cut 6 bases from V and 2 bases from J, with 14 bases between. Germline CDR1 reads MNHNY; CDR2 reads SVGAGI (reference sequence). This CDR3 region has 14 residues. CDR3 nucleotide sequence: TGTGCCAGCAGCCCCCCGGGGAGTGCCTACGAGCAGTACTTC. Amino acid sequence: CASSPPGSAYEQYF.

This clonotype was seen ten or more times. This chain links TRBV7-2 with TRBJ2-7; 9 positions match TRBD2. V was pared by 4 bases and J by 1 base, with 8 bases of the junction left unmatched. The CDR3 length is 16 residues. Germline CDR1 reads SGHTA; CDR2 reads FQGNSA. The CDR3: CASSSSGLAGSYEQYF. In DNA form, the CDR3 reads TGTGCCAGCAGCTCCTCAGGGCTAGCGGGATCCTACGAGCAGTACTTC.

V and J are TRBV28 and TRBJ1-2; D is ambiguous. V was clipped by 3 bases and J by 1 base, with 3 bases between them. CDR3 size: 12 residues. CDR1 and CDR2 from the germline V gene are MDHEN and SYDVKM. In DNA, the CDR3 is TGTGCCAGCAGTTTCGGTAACTATGGCTACACCTTC. It translates to CASSFGNYGYTF.

V gene TRBV12-3 or TRBV12-4 combines with J gene TRBJ2-7; D unclear. This CDR3 comprises 12 residues. V lost 3 bases and J lost 3, with 6 bases in between. The CDR3 is CASSFDGYEQYF. The DNA of the CDR3 is TGTGCCAGCAGTTTTGACGGCTACGAGCAGTACTTC.

V usage is TRBV2 and J usage is TRBJ2-1, with D maybe TRBD1 (5 bases). Trimming shortened V by 5 bases and J by 0 bases, and 14 bases separated the two germline ends. The CDR3 sequence is 16 residues long. CDR1 and CDR2 (germline): SNHLY, FYNNEI. The CDR3 nucleotides read TGTGCCAGCAGTATATCAGGGTCCCCCTCCTACAATGAGCAGTTCTTC. Residues: CASSISGSPSYNEQFF.

This chain links TRBV6-2 or TRBV6-3 with TRBJ2-1; D remains ambiguous. With 7 bases removed from V and 9 bases from J, the gap between germline ends came to 10 bases. The germline CDR1 and CDR2 sequences are MNHEY and SVGEGT. The length of the CDR3 is 11 residues. CDR3 loop: CASNYGGEQFF. The CDR3 DNA is TGTGCCAGCAACTACGGTGGTGAGCAGTTCTTC.

The sample holds many counts of this clonotype. This chain uses TRBV12-3 or TRBV12-4 with TRBJ2-3; D is undetermined. Trimming removed 6 bases from V and 1 base from J, with 8 bases in between. CDR3 size: 13 residues. CDR3 sequence (DNA): TGTGCCAGCAGGGACGCACGCACAGATACGCAGTATTTT. It codes for CASRDARTDTQYF.

The J gene is TRBJ2-3, the V gene TRBV20-1; D not resolved. CDR1 and CDR2 (germline): DFQATT, SNEGSKA (reference sequence). V dropped 5 bases and J dropped 3 bases, with 12 bases sitting between them. The CDR3 is 13 residues long. DNA for the CDR3: TGCAGTGCTGGGGTCGATTCGACAGATACGCAGTATTTT. It codes for CSAGVDSTDTQYF.

The V gene is TRBV23-1, the J gene TRBJ2-1, with D unresolved. TRBV23-1 is labeled an ORF, and its function is uncertain. The V end was cut by 5 bases, the J end by 0 bases, with 23 bases between. The CDR3 covers 19 residues. Here the CDR3 DNA reads TGCGCCAGCAGTTCGCCTACAGTTTTACTGATAAGCTCCTACAATGAGCAGTTCTTC. This sequence encodes CASSSPTVLLISSYNEQFF.

The chain combines TRBV6-6 with TRBJ1-6; TRBD1 aligns across 7 bases. Germline V gene lookup returns CDR1 MNHNY and CDR2 SVGAGI (reference sequence). This CDR3 region has 16 residues. The V and J ends lost 5 bases and 4 bases, in that order; junction bases with no gene match: 8. CDR3 region: CASSDLGTEYNSPLHF. CDR3 nucleotides: TGTGCCAGCAGTGACCTCGGGACAGAATATAATTCACCCCTCCACTTT.

This clonotype has a count of ten or more. V is TRBV28 and J is TRBJ2-7; unclear D gene. CDR3 length: 11 residues. The germline V gene encodes CDR1 MDHEN and CDR2 SYDVKM. V was trimmed by 6 bases and J by 3 bases, leaving 6 bases between them. The DNA for the CDR3 is TGTGCCAGCAGCCCTAACTACGAGCAGTACTTC. Protein: CASSPNYEQYF.

This clonotype was seen repeatedly, ten times or more. The chain combines TRBV10-3 with TRBJ2-1, with 11 nucleotides matching TRBD2. Germline V gives CDR1 ENHRY, CDR2 SYGVKD. V dropped 10 bases and J dropped 4; count of bases not matched to a gene: 9. This CDR3 has 15 amino acids. CDR3 DNA: TGTGCCACCAGCGTGGGACTAGCGGCTTACAATGAGCAGTTCTTC. Protein: CATSVGLAAYNEQFF.

The rearrangement joins TRBV5-4 to TRBJ2-7, with 11 positions matching TRBD2. V lost 4 bases to trimming and J lost 5 bases; unmatched junction nucleotides: 2. Germline values: CDR1 SGHNT, CDR2 YYREEE (reference sequence). The CDR3 loop spans 13 amino acids. The CDR3 region has the DNA TGTGCCAGCAGCCAACTAGCGGGGGACGAGCAGTACTTC. Translation: CASSQLAGDEQYF.

This clonotype showed up many times. This sequence joins TRBV7-9 and TRBJ1-1; a possible D gene is TRBD1 (6 bases). V lost 5 bases, J lost 3 bases, and 10 bases lay in between. The germline gives CDR1 SEHNR, CDR2 FQNEAQ (reference sequence). The CDR3 is 13 residues long. DNA of the CDR3: TGTGCCAGCAGCCCCGGACAGCACACTGAAGCTTTCTTT. Translated: CASSPGQHTEAFF. The full variable domain, its missing parts supplied by reference TRBV7-9 and TRBJ1-1, is DTGVSQNPRHKITKRGQNVTFRCDPISEHNRLYWYRQTLGQGPEFLTYFQNEAQLEKSRLLSDRFSAERPKGSFSTLEIQRTEQGDSAMYLCASSPGQHTEAFFGQGTRLTVV.